The source of this T cell receptor beta chain is a study of blood T cell repertoires in COVID-19. Looking at the study overall: The United States, Italy and Spain supplied acute and convalescent COVID-19 samples. The analysed material was cDNA or gDNA that came from T cells, B-cell-depleted T cells, or PBMCs.

The length of the CDR3 is 15 residues. After removal of 4 bases from V and 4 bases from J, the junction contained 4 bases not matched to a gene. Germline CDR1 and CDR2: LGHNA and YSLEER. In the authors' methods: Cell counts per sample came from amplifying reference gene primers. Measured with immunoSEQ multiplex PCR; TCRdb has only the in-frame clones, and not every one. The V and J calls and clone size were taken over from that table, and D and trimming were inferred from the DNA. Altogether under 75,000 clones are present, around nine tenths being singletons, with the ten largest covering under 13%.

The sample was peripheral blood. The V and J genes are TRBV4-3 and TRBJ2-1; 10 bases agree with TRBD2. The receptor was isolated from a woman aged 18-29 years with acute or convalescent COVID-19. The CDR3 sequence is CASSLGLAEYNEQFF. CDR3 coding DNA: TGCGCCAGCAGCCTAGGACTAGCGGAGTACAATGAGCAGTTCTTC.